This TCR beta chain was sequenced in a study of T cell changes during pregnancy in multiple sclerosis. Per the germline V gene, CDR1 is LNHDA and CDR2 is SQIVND (reference sequence). The CDR3 consists of 14 residues. Unmatched junction bases numbered 4, after V lost 3 bases and J lost 2 bases. This table comes from immunoSEQ multiplex PCR, and its TCRdb copy is limited to in-frame clones, with some not included. The sample shows 80,000 to 95,000 clones, approximately 92% of them seen only once. The TCR was taken from a female donor in good health, enrolled as a control in a pregnancy study. The starting material was peripheral blood, obtained in the third trimester of pregnancy. This rearrangement joins TRBV19 to TRBJ2-7; 7 bases agree with TRBD2. The CDR3 DNA reads TGTGCCAGTAGTATGGAGGGACTAACCTACGAGCAGTACTTC. This sequence encodes CASSMEGLTYEQYF.